One and the same sample provided the 3 T cell receptor beta chains below, sequenced in a study of CD8 T cells in ankylosing spondylitis. MiXCR, run by TCRdb on the 5' RACE reads, gives a single entry per CDR3 protein. The sample contains 250,000 or so distinct CDR3 sequences, over 9.5% of which appear only once. Sequenced sample: blood, either unsorted or a sorted T cell fraction (not recorded which). The source is a male donor with ankylosing spondylitis or in good health (not recorded which).

This clonotype was detected ten times or more. V and J are TRBV10-3 and TRBJ1-1, with a weak D call TRBD1 (5 bases). The CDR3 sequence is 16 residues long. V lost 3 bases and J 3 bases, leaving 17 bases between the germline ends. CDR1 and CDR2 from the germline V gene are ENHRY and SYGVKD. CDR3 nucleotide sequence: TGTGCCATCAGTGAAAGAAGGGGACGGGCTGACACTGAAGCTTTCTTT. It specifies CAISERRGRADTEAFF.

Ten or more counts support this clonotype. This CDR3 is CSPQDTEAFF. CDR3 sequence (DNA): TGCAGCCCCCAGGACACTGAAGCTTTCTTT. The chain joins TRBV29-1 to TRBJ1-1; D remains unclear. CDR3 length equals 10 residues. V lost 8 bases and J 3 bases, leaving 7 bases between the germline ends. The germline V gene has CDR1 SQVTM and CDR2 ANQGSEA. The whole variable domain, filled in from reference TRBV29-1 and TRBJ1-1, reads SAVISQKPSRDICQRGTSLTIQCQVDSQVTMMFWYRQQPGQSLTLIATANQGSEATYESGFVIDKFPISRPNLTFSTLTVSNMSPEDSSIYLCSPQDTEAFFGQGTRLTVV.

The V call is TRBV10-3, the J call TRBJ2-1; D is possibly TRBD2 (5 bases). CDR1 and CDR2 (germline): ENHRY, SYGVKD. Trimming took off 6 bases at V and 0 bases at J, with 12 bases between the two ends. The CDR3 is 15 residues long. The CDR3 bases are TGTGCCATCAGCTCCGTGGGGAGCTCCTACAATGAGCAGTTCTTC. It translates to CAISSVGSSYNEQFF.